This T cell receptor (beta chain) came from a study of T cells after yellow fever vaccination. Study findings and constraints: Only a minor proportion of clonotypes was detected across both CD4 and CD8 compartments. The study re-detected most primary-vaccination clones after the booster (roughly 96% CD4, roughly 91% CD8).

TCRdb independently ran MiXCR on the 5' RACE reads; one entry per CDR3 protein. Of fewer than 350,000 distinct CDR3 sequences listed, approximately 4% are singletons. The CDR3 runs 16 residues. After removal of 0 bases from V and 4 bases from J, the junction contained 3 bases not matched to a gene. The V gene's germline CDR1 is SGDLS and CDR2 YYNGEE. In regard to this clonotype: Its antigen is still unknown.

The rearrangement uses TRBV9 and TRBJ1-4, with TRBD1 matching over 10 bases. Sequences were derived from PBMCs, sampled 15 days after the yellow fever booster vaccination. This receptor was obtained from a man aged 18 to 30 who received the YFV17D yellow fever vaccine. CDR3 sequence (DNA): TGTGCCAGCAGCGTAGACGGACAGGGGGTTAATGAAAAACTGTTTTTT. Translation: CASSVDGQGVNEKLFF.